The present T cell receptor beta chain was sequenced within a study of PD-1 blockade in mismatch repair-deficient tumors. Data came from immunoSEQ multiplex PCR; TCRdb stores just in-frame clones and leaves some out. This sample has about 100,000 clones, with 82% found just once. The junction had 6 bases not matched to a gene; V was cut back by 7 bases and J by 2 bases. CDR1 is MNHEY and CDR2 is SMNVEV in the germline V gene (reference sequence). CDR3 length equals 14 residues. This receptor was obtained from an adult with mismatch repair-deficient cancer. The sample was peripheral blood, taken roughly eight months after starting pembrolizumab. This chain links TRBV27 with TRBJ2-7; 9 bases align to TRBD1. The DNA of the CDR3 is TGTGCCAGCAACCCGGGACAGGGCACCTACGAGCAGTACTTC. It encodes CASNPGQGTYEQYF.